A single sample gave rise to the 20 T cell receptor beta chains below, sequenced in a study of T cell responses to AZD1222 COVID-19 vaccine. The table came from immunoSEQ multiplex PCR; TCRdb's copy has only in-frame clones and leaves some out. Seen here are about 64,000 clones, about 89% observed once, and the top ten hold roughly 6%. Sequencing was performed on peripheral blood, taken 28 days after the second dose of the MenACWY control vaccine. The receptors were sampled from an adult who received the MenACWY meningococcal vaccine as a control.

The chain recombines TRBV18 with TRBJ1-5, with TRBD1 matching over 7 bases. CDR3 length: 14 residues. CDR1 is KGHSH and CDR2 is LQKENI in the germline V gene. The V and J ends lost 5 bases and 6 bases, in that order; junction bases with no gene match: 7. Here the CDR3 DNA reads TGTGCCAGCTCAACCGGACAGGTTGGTCAGCCCCAGCATTTT. Translating gives CASSTGQVGQPQHF.

This chain joins TRBV9 and TRBJ2-2; unclear D gene. Per germline, CDR1 SGDLS and CDR2 YYNGEE. The CDR3 covers 14 residues. V lost 3 bases, J lost 5 bases, and 11 bases lay in between. CDR3 loop: CASSAGRVTGELFF. DNA of the CDR3: TGTGCCAGCAGCGCCGGACGGGTGACCGGGGAGCTGTTTTTT.

The rearrangement uses TRBV6-6 and TRBJ2-7, with D perhaps assigned TRBD1 or TRBD2 (5 bases each). The CDR3 loop spans 15 amino acids. Germline CDR1 reads MNHNY; CDR2 reads SVGAGI (reference sequence). The V and J ends lost 6 bases and 2 bases respectively, with 17 bases between them. The CDR3 bases are TGTGCCAGCAGCACCACCCGGGGCGGAACCTACGAGCAGTACTTC. It yields the protein CASSTTRGGTYEQYF.

The genes are TRBV3-1 (or the pseudogene TRBV3-2) and TRBJ2-1; 9 positions agree with TRBD2. This CDR3 is 16 amino acids long. Germline CDR1 is LGHDT and CDR2 is YNNKEL (reference sequence). Unmatched junction bases numbered 6, after V lost 0 bases and J lost 6 bases. CDR3 bases: TGTGCCAGCAGCCAAGAAGGTGCTAGCGGGGCCAATGAGCAGTTCTTC. Encoded protein: CASSQEGASGANEQFF.

This clone occurred a few times. The rearrangement uses TRBV11-2 and TRBJ2-7; D is uncertain. V was trimmed by 6 bases and J by 6 bases, leaving 12 bases between them. The CDR3 runs to 12 residues. CDR1 is SGHAT and CDR2 is FQNNGV in the germline V gene. The chain's CDR3 is CASRHSRLEQYF. Written as DNA, the CDR3 is TGTGCCAGCAGACACTCTAGACTCGAGCAGTACTTC.

V usage is TRBV30 and J usage is TRBJ1-6; no clear D gene. Trimming removed 5 bases at V and 7 bases at J, with 18 bases between. The germline V gene encodes CDR1 GTSNPN and CDR2 SVGIG (reference sequence). The length of the CDR3 is 15 residues. In DNA, the CDR3 is TGTGCCTGGGGTACGGGTCTCCCGGCCAATTCACCCCTCCACTTT. Its protein product is CAWGTGLPANSPLHF. The whole variable domain, remainder taken from reference TRBV30 and TRBJ1-6, is SQTIHQWPATLVQPVGSPLSLECTVEGTSNPNLYWYRQAAGRGLQLLFYSVGIGQISSEVPQNLSASRPQDRQFILSSKKLLLSDSGFYLCAWGTGLPANSPLHFGNGTRLTVT.

The chain joins TRBV7-8 to TRBJ2-1; D may be TRBD2 (5 bases). The CDR3 consists of 13 residues. Germline V CDR1 and CDR2: SGHVS, FQNEAQ. V lost 10 bases to trimming and J lost 6 bases, with 16 bases between them. CDR3 DNA sequence: TGTGCCATCGAGCGCTGGGGAGCCAATGAGCAGTTCTTC. It yields the protein CAIERWGANEQFF. Variable domain in full (rest from reference TRBV7-8 and TRBJ2-1): GAGVSQSPRYKVAKRGQDVALRCDPISGHVSLFWYQQALGQGPEFLTYFQNEAQLDKSGLPSDRFFAERPEGSVSTLKIQRTQQEDSAVYLCAIERWGANEQFFGPGTRLTVL.

This clone was seen just once. The chain employs TRBV14 and TRBJ2-7; 8 bases match TRBD2. The CDR3 spans 15 residues. V gave up 4 bases and J gave up 6 bases; unmatched junction bases: 11. Germline V lookup: CDR1 SGHDN, CDR2 FVKESK. The CDR3 sequence: CASSRLASQYGEQYF. CDR3 DNA: TGTGCCAGCAGCCGACTAGCGTCTCAATATGGCGAGCAGTACTTC.

CDR3 amino acids: CASSYEGLPNQPQHF. Here the CDR3 DNA reads TGTGCCAGCAGTTACGAGGGACTTCCTAATCAGCCCCAGCATTTT. The chain carries TRBV6-5 and TRBJ1-5; a weak D match, TRBD1 (5 bases). Trimming removed 2 bases from V and 4 bases from J, with 12 bases in between. The CDR3 loop spans 15 amino acids. CDR1 is MNHEY, CDR2 SVGAGI, per germline.

The chain has TRBV7-8 and TRBJ2-5; 8 bases are a match to TRBD1. CDR3 length equals 13 residues. The germline CDR1 and CDR2 sequences are SGHVS and FQNEAQ. V lost 5 bases and J lost 5; bases outside the gene matches: 4. DNA of the CDR3: TGTGCCAGCAGCCGTGACAGGGGTGAGACCCAGTACTTC. It translates to CASSRDRGETQYF. The whole variable domain, remainder taken from reference TRBV7-8 and TRBJ2-5, is GAGVSQSPRYKVAKRGQDVALRCDPISGHVSLFWYQQALGQGPEFLTYFQNEAQLDKSGLPSDRFFAERPEGSVSTLKIQRTQQEDSAVYLCASSRDRGETQYFGPGTRLLVL.

The rearrangement joins TRBV12-3 or TRBV12-4 to TRBJ1-3; no clear D. V lost 6 bases to trimming and J lost 1 base, with 7 bases between them. The CDR3 runs 13 residues. The chain's CDR3 is CASRLSSGNTIYF. In DNA, the CDR3 is TGTGCCAGCAGGCTCTCGTCTGGAAACACCATATATTTT.

The J gene is TRBJ2-1, the V gene TRBV18, with D hard to call. There are 14 residues in the CDR3. V lost 0 bases to trimming and J lost 8 bases, with 11 bases between them. Germline CDR1 and CDR2: KGHSH and LQKENI. CDR3 nucleotides: TGTGCCAGCTCACCACCTCCAGGCAATTATGAGCAGTTCTTC. Amino acid sequence: CASSPPPGNYEQFF.

The J gene is TRBJ1-2, the V gene TRBV20-1; D perhaps matches TRBD1 (5 bases). This CDR3 spans 17 amino acids. V lost 3 bases and J 2 bases, leaving 22 bases between the germline ends. Germline V gene data show CDR1 as DFQATT and CDR2 as SNEGSKA (reference sequence). In nucleotides, the CDR3 is TGCAGTGCTAGTAGGGGTTTTGGGGGAGACTCAAACTATGGCTACACCTTC. Amino acid sequence: CSASRGFGGDSNYGYTF.

V is TRBV7-3 and J is TRBJ2-6; TRBD1 is a possible D gene (6 bases). V was trimmed by 2 bases and J by 0 bases, leaving 14 bases between them. Per the germline V gene, CDR1 is SGHTA and CDR2 is FQGTGA. The CDR3 length is 18 residues. This CDR3 is CASSLLTGLISGANVLTF. The CDR3 region has the DNA TGTGCCAGCAGCTTACTAACAGGGTTGATCTCTGGGGCCAACGTCCTGACTTTC.

V and J are TRBV5-5 and TRBJ2-3; no definite D call. This CDR3 is 15 amino acids long. V lost 2 bases, J lost 1 base, and 11 bases lay in between. The germline CDR1 and CDR2 sequences are SGHKS and YYEKEE (reference sequence). CDR3 sequence (DNA): TGTGCCAGCAGCTTATCGGACCCACGCACAGATACGCAGTATTTT. Encoded protein: CASSLSDPRTDTQYF.

V usage is TRBV5-5 and J usage is TRBJ1-1, with D possibly matching TRBD1 (5 bases). The germline V gene encodes CDR1 SGHKS and CDR2 YYEKEE (reference sequence). Trimming shortened V by 0 bases and J by 0 bases, and 9 bases separated the two germline ends. The CDR3 extends over 15 amino acids. The CDR3 DNA is TGTGCCAGCAGCTTGGACTGGGGGATGAACACTGAAGCTTTCTTT. Translated: CASSLDWGMNTEAFF. The variable domain in full, with the rest retrieved from reference TRBV5-5 and TRBJ1-1, is DAGVTQSPTHLIKTRGQQVTLRCSPISGHKSVSWYQQVLGQGPQFIFQYYEKEERGRGNFPDRFSARQFPNYSSELNVNALLLGDSALYLCASSLDWGMNTEAFFGQGTRLTVV.

The V gene is TRBV30, the J gene TRBJ1-2, with D uncertain. V lost 4 bases and J lost 4, with 7 bases in between. Germline CDR1 GTSNPN, CDR2 SVGIG (reference sequence). This CDR3 is 11 amino acids long. The CDR3 nucleotides are TGTGCCTGGACATGGGGCTATGGCTACACCTTC. Translated: CAWTWGYGYTF.

This rearrangement joins TRBV7-9 to TRBJ2-2; D unclear. V lost 5 bases to trimming and J lost 3 bases, with 4 bases between them. CDR3 length: 12 residues. Germline V CDR1 and CDR2: SEHNR, FQNEAQ (reference sequence). CDR3 coding DNA: TGTGCCAGCAGCACGTACACCGGGGAGCTGTTTTTT. It specifies CASSTYTGELFF.

CDR3 bases: TGTGCCAGCAGTCCGGGACAGGGGATCGGTGGCTACACCTTC. As protein: CASSPGQGIGGYTF. V usage is TRBV27 and J usage is TRBJ1-2; TRBD1 agrees at 10 bases. The germline V gene encodes CDR1 MNHEY and CDR2 SMNVEV (reference sequence). The CDR3 runs 14 residues. V lost 5 bases to trimming and J lost 7 bases; unmatched junction nucleotides: 7.

This chain uses TRBV6-5 with TRBJ1-1; no clear D gene. The germline CDR1 and CDR2 sequences are MNHEY and SVGAGI. Trimming left V 7 bases short and J 1 base short, with 16 bases between. This CDR3 comprises 15 residues. Here the CDR3 reads CASKVGASSNTEAFF. As DNA, the CDR3 is TGTGCCAGCAAGGTTGGTGCCAGCTCGAACACTGAAGCTTTCTTT.